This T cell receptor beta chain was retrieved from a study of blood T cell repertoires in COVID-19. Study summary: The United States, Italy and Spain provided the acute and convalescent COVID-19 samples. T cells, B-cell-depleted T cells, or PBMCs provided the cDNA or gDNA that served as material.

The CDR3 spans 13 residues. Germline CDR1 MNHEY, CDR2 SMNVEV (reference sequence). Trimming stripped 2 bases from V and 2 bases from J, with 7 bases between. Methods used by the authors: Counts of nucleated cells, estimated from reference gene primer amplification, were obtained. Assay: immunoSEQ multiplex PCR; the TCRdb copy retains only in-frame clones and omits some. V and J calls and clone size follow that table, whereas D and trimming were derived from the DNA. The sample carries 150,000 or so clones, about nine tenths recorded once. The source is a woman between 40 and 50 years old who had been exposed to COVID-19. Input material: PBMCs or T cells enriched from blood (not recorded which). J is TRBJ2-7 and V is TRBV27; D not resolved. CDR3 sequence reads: CASSLLPAYEQYF. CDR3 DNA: TGTGCCAGCAGTTTACTTCCCGCCTACGAGCAGTACTTC.